This T cell receptor beta chain was observed in a study of T cells in Graves' hyperthyroidism and ophthalmopathy. Broader study findings: With a median lead of 6.5 months before onset, the model predicted ophthalmopathy.

Uncontrolled infections, other autoimmune diseases, pregnancy or lactation led to exclusion of patients. There are many counts of this clonotype. Its specificity is unknown. The CDR3 has 17 residues. The germline CDR1 and CDR2 sequences are DFQATT and SNEGSKA (reference sequence). Deletions cut 0 bases from V and 2 bases from J, with 18 bases between. Amplification targeted TCR beta CDR3 regions from RNA transcripts. With the HTBI primer set, the TCR CDR3 went through a first round of RT-PCR. TCRdb reprocessed the multiplex PCR reads with MiXCR, giving one entry per CDR3 protein. The sample records hundreds of thousands of distinct CDR3 sequences, under 20% being singletons.

This rearrangement joins TRBV20-1 to TRBJ2-3; D not certain. Sequenced input: blood. The origin of this receptor is a woman in her twenties or thirties with Graves' hyperthyroidism. As DNA, the CDR3 is TGCAGTGCTAGAGATCGAGTATTTGCGGCCCTCACAGATACGCAGTATTTT. Encoded protein: CSARDRVFAALTDTQYF.